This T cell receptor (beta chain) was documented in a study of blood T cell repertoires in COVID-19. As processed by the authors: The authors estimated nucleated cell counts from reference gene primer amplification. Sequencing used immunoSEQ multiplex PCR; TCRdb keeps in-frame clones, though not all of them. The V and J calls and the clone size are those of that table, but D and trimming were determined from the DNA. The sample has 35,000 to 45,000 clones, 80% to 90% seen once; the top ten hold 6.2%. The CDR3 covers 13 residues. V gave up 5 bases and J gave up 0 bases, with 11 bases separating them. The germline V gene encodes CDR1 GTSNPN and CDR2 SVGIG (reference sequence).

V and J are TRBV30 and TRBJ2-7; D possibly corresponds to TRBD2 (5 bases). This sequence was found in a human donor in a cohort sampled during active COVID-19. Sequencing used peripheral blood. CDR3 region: CAWSRDGSYEQYF. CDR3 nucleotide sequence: TGTGCCTGGTCCCGGGATGGCTCCTACGAGCAGTACTTC.